This TCR beta chain originates from a study of blood T cell repertoires in COVID-19. The overall study: T cells, B-cell-depleted T cells, or PBMCs provided the cDNA or gDNA that served as material.

Authors' data handling: Nucleated cell counts were estimated from reference gene primer amplification. Using immunoSEQ multiplex PCR, the repertoire was profiled, and TCRdb retains in-frame clones only, with some absent. V, J and clone size were drawn from that table, and D and trimming were deduced from the DNA. Of 380,000 or so clones in the sample, 81% are singletons; the top ten hold around 1%. This CDR3 is built from 14 residues. V was cut by 2 bases and J by 10 bases, with 16 bases left in between. Germline V gene sequence: CDR1 SGHDT, CDR2 YYEEEE. This TCR came from a human donor with acute or convalescent COVID-19. The donor label of this sample is uncertain. This chain links TRBV5-6 with TRBJ2-1; tentative D call: TRBD2 (5 bases). Sequencing was done on a sample of peripheral blood. The CDR3 spells CASSFERSGFEQFF. CDR3 bases: TGTGCCAGCAGCTTCGAGCGCTCGGGATTCGAGCAGTTCTTC.